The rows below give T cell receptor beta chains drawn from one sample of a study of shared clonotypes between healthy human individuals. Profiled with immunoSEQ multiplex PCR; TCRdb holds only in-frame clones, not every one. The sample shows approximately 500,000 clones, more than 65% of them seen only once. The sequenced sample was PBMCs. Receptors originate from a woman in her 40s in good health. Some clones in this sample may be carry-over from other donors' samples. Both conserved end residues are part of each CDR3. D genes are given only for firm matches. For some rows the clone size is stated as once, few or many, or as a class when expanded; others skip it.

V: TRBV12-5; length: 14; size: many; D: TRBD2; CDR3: CASGLAGPTDTQYF
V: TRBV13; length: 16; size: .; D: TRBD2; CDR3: CASSLALAGGYNEQFF
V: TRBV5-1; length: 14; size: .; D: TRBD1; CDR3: CASSILQGAQGYTF
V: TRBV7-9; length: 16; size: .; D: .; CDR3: CASSFSVRGARDTQYF
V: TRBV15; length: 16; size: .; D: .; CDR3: CATSTRSGTPRDTQYF
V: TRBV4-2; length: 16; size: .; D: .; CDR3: CASSQEVEDSSYEQYF
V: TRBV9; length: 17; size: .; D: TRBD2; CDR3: CASSVAAGGPSVGELFF
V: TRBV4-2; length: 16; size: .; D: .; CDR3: CASSQEVRGYTGELFF
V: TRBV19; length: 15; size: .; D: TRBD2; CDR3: CASTLLAGSTDTQYF
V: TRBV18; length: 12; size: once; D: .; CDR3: CASSPFGREAFF
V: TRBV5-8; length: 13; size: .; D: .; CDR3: CASSLIGADTQYF
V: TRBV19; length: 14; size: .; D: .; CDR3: CASSSQARGYGYTF
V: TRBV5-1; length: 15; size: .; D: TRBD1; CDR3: CASSWGTGANTEAFF
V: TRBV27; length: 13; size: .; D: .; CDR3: CASSFSYQETQYF
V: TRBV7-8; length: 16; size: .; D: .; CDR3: CASSLAGRRGGQPQHF
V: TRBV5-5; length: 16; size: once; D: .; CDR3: CASSLALAPKLGGYTF
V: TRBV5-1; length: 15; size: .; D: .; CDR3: CASSLGGSHTDTQYF
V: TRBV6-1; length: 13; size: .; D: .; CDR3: CASSVVRVETQYF
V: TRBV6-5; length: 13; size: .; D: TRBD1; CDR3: CASSYQGGQPQHF
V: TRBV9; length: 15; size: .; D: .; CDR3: CASSSSLGWGTEAFF
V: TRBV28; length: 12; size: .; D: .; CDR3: CATFRGLSEQYF
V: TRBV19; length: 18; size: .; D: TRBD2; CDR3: CASSSPRVAGSSYNEQFF
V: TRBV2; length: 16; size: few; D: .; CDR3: CASSEEGLVANEKLFF
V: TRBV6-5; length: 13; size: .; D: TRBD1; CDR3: CASLQGGNEKLFF
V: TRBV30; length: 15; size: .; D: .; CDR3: CAWSSTLGWGSPLHF
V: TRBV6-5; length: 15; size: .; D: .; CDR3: CASSTLGTTKNIQYF
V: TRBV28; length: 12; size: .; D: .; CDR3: CASSWGSDEQYF
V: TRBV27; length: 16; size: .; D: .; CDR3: CASSPTTEVLRYEQYF
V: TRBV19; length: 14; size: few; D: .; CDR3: CASRPTVTGNEQFF
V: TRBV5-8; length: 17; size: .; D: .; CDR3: CASSLASGAGAIYGYTF